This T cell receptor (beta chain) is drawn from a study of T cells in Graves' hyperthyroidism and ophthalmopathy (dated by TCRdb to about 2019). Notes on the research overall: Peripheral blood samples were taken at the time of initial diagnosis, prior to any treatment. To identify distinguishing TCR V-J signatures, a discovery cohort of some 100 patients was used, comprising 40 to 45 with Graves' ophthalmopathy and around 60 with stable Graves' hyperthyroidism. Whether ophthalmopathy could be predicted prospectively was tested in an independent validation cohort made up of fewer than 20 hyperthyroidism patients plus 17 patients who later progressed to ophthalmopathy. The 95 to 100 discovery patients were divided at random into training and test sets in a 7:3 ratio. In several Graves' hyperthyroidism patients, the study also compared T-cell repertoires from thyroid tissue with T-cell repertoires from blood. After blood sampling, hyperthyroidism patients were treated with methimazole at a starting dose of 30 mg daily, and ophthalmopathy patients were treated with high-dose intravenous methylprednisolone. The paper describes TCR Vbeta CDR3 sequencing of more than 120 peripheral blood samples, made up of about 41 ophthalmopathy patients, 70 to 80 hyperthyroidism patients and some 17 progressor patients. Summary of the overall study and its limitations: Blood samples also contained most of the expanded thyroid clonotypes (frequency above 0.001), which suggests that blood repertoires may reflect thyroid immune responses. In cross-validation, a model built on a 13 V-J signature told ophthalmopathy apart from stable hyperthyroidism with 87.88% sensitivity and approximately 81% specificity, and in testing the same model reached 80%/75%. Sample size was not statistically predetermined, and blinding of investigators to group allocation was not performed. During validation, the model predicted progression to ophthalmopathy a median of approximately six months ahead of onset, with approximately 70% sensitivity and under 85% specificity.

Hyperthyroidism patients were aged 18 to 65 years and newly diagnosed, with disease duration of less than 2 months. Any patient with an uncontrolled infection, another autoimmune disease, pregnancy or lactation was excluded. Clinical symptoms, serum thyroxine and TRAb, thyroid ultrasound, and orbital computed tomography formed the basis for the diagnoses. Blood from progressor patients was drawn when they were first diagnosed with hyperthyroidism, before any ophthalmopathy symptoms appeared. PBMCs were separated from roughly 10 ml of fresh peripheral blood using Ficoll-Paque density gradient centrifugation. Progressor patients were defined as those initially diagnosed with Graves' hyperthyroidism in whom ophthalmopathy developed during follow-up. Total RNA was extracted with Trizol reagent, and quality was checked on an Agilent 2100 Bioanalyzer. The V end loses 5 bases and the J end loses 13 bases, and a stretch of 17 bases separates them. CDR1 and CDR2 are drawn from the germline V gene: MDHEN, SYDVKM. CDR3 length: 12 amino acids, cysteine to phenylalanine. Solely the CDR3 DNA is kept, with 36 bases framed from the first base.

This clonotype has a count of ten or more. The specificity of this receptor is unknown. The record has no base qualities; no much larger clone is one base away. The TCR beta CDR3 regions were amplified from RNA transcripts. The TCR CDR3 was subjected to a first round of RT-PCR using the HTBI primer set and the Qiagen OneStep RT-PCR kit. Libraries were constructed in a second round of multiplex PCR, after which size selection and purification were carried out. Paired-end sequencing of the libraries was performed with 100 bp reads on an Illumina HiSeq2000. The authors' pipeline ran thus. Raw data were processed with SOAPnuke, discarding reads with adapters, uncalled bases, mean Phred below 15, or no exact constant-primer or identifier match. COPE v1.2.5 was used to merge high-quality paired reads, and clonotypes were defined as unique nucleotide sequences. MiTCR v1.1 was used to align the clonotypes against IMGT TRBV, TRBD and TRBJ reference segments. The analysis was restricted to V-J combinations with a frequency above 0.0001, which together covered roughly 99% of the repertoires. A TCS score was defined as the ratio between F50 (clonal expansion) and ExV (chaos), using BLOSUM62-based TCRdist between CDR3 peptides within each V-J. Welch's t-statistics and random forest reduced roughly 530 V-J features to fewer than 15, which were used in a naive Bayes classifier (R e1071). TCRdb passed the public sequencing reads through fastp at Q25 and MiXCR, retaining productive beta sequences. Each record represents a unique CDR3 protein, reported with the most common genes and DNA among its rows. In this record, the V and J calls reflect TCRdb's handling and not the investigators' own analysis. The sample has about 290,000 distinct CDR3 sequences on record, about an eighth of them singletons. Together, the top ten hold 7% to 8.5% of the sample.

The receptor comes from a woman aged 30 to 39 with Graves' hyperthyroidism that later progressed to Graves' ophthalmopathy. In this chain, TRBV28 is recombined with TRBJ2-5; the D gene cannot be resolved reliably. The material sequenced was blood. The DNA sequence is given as TGTGCCAGCAGTCTGTCAGACGGCGGACCGTACTTC. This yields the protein CASSLSDGGPYF.